This TCR beta chain appears in the sequencing data of a study of T cell responses to AZD1222 COVID-19 vaccine. Study conclusions and caveats: Researchers report vaccine-associated CD4 TCRs spanning spike, with dominance at 160-218 and 743-854.

With regard to this clone: Antigen: not known.

Both about-4-week and about-12-week second-dose recipients were combined. CDR1 is SGHTA, CDR2 FQGNSA, per germline. The CDR3 is 12 residues long. The V end was cut by 2 bases, the J end by 8 bases, with 8 bases between. Method: immunoSEQ multiplex PCR; TCRdb's copy keeps in-frame clones and lacks some. This sample has more than 85,000 clones, with 92% found just once. This specimen consisted of peripheral blood, obtained 28 days after the second AZD1222 dose. The chain is built from TRBV7-2 and TRBJ2-3, with D perhaps matching TRBD1 or TRBD2 (5 bases each). The source is an adult who received the AZD1222 COVID-19 vaccine. The CDR3 coding sequence is TGTGCCAGCAGCTTACCGGGACGTACGCAGTATTTT. It encodes CASSLPGRTQYF.